This T cell receptor (beta chain) was identified during a study of T cell changes during pregnancy in multiple sclerosis. Libraries were prepared by immunoSEQ multiplex PCR; TCRdb keeps only in-frame clonotypes and omits some of them. The top ten clones hold around 1.5% of a sample with under 110,000 clones, around 93% of them seen once. Specimen: peripheral blood, collected after pregnancy. The sequence derives from a female donor with multiple sclerosis, enrolled in a pregnancy study.

CDR3 sequence reads: CASSEAGGQRSGKRFF. In nucleotides, the CDR3 is TGTGCCAGCAGTGAAGCGGGGGGTCAAAGGAGCGGGAAAAGGTTCTTC. The chain has TRBV6-1 and TRBJ2-1; 7 bases are a match to TRBD2. Germline CDR1 reads MNHNS; CDR2 reads SASEGT. CDR3 length: 16 residues. Germline trimming cut 0 bases from V and 15 bases from J; bases unmatched to any gene: 17.